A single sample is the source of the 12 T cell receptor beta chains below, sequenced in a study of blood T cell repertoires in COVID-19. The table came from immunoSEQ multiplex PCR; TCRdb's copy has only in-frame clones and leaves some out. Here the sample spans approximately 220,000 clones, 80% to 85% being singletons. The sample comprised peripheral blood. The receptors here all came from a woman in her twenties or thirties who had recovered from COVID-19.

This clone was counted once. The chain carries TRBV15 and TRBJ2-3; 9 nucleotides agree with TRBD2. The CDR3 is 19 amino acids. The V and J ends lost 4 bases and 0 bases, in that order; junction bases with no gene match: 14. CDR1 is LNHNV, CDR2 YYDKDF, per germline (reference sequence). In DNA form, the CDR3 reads TGTGCCACCAGCAAAAACCGGCCCGGACTAGCGATTAGCACAGATACGCAGTATTTT. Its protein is CATSKNRPGLAISTDTQYF.

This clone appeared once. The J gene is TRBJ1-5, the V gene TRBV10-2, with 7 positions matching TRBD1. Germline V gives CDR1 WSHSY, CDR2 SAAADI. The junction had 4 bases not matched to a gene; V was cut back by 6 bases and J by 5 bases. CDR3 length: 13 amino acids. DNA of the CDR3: TGCGCCAGCAGCCTCACAGGGGATCAGCCCCAGCATTTT. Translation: CASSLTGDQPQHF.

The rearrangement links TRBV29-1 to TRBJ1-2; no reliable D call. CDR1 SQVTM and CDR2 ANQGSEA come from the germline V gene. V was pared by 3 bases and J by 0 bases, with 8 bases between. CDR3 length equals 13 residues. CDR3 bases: TGCAGCGTTGAGGTTACTCCTAACTATGGCTACACCTTC. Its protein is CSVEVTPNYGYTF.

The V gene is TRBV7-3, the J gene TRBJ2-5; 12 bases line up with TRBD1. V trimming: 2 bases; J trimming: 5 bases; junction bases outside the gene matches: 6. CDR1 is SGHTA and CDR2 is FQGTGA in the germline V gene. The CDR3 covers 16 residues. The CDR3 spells CASSLGTGGAGETQYF. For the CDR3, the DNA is TGTGCCAGCAGCTTAGGGACAGGGGGCGCGGGGGAGACCCAGTACTTC.

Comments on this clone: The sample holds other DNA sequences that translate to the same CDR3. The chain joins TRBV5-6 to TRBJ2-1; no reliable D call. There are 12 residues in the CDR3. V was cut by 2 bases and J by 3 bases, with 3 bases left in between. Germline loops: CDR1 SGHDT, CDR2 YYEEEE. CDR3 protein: CASSLLYNEQFF. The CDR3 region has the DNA TGTGCCAGCAGCTTACTCTACAATGAGCAGTTCTTC.

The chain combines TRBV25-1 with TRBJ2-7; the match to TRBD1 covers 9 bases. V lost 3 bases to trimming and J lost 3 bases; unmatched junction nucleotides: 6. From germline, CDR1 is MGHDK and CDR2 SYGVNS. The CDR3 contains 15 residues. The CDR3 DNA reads TGTGCCAGCAGTGACTCGGGACAGGGATTCTACGAGCAGTACTTC. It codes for CASSDSGQGFYEQYF.

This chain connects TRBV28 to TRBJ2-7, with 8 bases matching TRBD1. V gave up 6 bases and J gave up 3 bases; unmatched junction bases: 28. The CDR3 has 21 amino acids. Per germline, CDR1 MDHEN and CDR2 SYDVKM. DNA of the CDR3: TGTGCCAGCAGGGGGCCTGAACCCCGTCGTTCCCGGACAGGGCGTATCTACGAGCAGTACTTC. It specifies CASRGPEPRRSRTGRIYEQYF.

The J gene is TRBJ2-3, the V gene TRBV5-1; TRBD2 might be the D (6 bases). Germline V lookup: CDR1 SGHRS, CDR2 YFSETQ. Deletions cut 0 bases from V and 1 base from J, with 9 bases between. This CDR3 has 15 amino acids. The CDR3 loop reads CASSLGSSGTDTQYF. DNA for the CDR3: TGCGCCAGCAGCTTGGGGTCTAGCGGCACAGATACGCAGTATTTT.

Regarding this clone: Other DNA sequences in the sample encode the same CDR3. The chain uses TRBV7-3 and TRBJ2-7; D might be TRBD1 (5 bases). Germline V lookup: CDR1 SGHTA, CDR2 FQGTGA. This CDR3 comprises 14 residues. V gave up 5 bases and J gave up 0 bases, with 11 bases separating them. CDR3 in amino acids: CASSLQGDSYEQYF. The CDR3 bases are TGTGCCAGCAGCCTACAAGGGGACTCCTACGAGCAGTACTTC.

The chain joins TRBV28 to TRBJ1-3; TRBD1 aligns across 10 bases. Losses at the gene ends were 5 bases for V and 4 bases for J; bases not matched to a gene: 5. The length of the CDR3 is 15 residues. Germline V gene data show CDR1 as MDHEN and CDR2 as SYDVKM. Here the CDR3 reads CASSETGGPGNTIYF. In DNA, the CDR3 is TGTGCCAGCAGTGAGACAGGGGGCCCCGGAAACACCATATATTTT.

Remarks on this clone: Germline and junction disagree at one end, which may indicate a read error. CDR3 in amino acids: CASSLAPLSHEQYF. CDR3 nucleotide sequence: TGTGCCAGCAGCTTGGCCCCTCTCTCCCACGAGCAGTACTTC. The rearrangement joins TRBV7-3 to TRBJ2-7, with no clear D. This CDR3 has 14 residues. Germline V gene sequence: CDR1 SGHTA, CDR2 FQGTGA.

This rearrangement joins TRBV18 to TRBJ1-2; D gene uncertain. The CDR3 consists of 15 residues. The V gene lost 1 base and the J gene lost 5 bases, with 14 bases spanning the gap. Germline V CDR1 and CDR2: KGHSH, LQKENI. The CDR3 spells CASSPLSGELYGYTF. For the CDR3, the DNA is TGTGCCAGCTCACCACTGTCCGGTGAGCTGTATGGCTACACCTTC.